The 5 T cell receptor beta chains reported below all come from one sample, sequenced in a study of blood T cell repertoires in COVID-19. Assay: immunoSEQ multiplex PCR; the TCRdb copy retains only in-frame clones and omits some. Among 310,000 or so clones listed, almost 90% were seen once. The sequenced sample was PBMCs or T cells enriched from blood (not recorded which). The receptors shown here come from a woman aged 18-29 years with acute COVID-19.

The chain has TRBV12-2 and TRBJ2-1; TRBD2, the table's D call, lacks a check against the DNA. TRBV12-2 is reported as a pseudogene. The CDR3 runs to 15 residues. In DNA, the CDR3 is TGTGCAAGTCGCCCAACTAGCGGGAGCTTGCGAGAGCAGTTCTTC. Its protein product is CASRPTSGSLREQFF.

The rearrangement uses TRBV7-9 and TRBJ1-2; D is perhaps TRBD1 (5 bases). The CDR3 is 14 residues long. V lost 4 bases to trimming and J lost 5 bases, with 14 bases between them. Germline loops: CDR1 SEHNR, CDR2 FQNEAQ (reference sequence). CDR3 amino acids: CASSSRERLYGYTF. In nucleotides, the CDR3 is TGTGCCAGCAGCTCCAGGGAAAGGCTGTATGGCTACACCTTC.

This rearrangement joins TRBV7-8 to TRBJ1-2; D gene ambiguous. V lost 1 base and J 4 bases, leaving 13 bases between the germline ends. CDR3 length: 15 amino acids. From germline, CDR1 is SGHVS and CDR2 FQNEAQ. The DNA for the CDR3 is TGTGCCAGCAGCTTAGATGGGATTGGAGGCTATGGCTACACCTTC. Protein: CASSLDGIGGYGYTF.

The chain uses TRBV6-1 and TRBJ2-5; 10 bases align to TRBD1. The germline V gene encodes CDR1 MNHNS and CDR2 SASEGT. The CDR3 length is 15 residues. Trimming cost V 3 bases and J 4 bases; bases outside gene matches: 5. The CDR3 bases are TGTGCCAGCAGTGAGCTGGGACAGGGGTCAGAGACCCAGTACTTC. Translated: CASSELGQGSETQYF.

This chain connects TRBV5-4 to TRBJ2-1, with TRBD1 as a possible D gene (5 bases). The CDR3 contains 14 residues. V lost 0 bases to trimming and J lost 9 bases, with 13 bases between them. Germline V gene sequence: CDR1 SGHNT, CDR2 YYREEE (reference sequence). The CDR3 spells CASSLEKQGREQFF. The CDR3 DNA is TGTGCCAGCAGCTTGGAAAAGCAGGGTCGTGAGCAGTTCTTC.